A single sample is the source of the 18 T cell receptor beta chains below, sequenced in a study of long-term antiretroviral therapy in people with HIV (dated by TCRdb to between 2021 and 2023). The immunoSEQ hsTCRB v3.0 assay was used at survey level resolution for TRB variable region sequencing. Sourced from immuneACCESS, this table was stored by TCRdb with only in-frame sequences that have V and J called. A share of the clones is absent; for the studies checked, an unresolved V gene accounts for under half, and the remainder has no known explanation. The sample table contains about 19,000 clones; only one count was recorded for around 76% of them. Around an eighth of the sample comes from the top ten. The sample consisted of unsorted PBMCs, taken 0.5 years before starting antiretroviral therapy. The receptors come from a woman aged 50 to 60 with HIV.

This clone has a handful of counts. This chain uses TRBV29-1 with TRBJ1-6, with D unresolved. This CDR3 is 13 amino acids long. The germline V gene encodes CDR1 SQVTM and CDR2 ANQGSEA. The V and J ends lost 6 bases and 6 bases respectively, with 12 bases between them. CDR3 sequence (DNA): TGCAGCGTCCGAGAGGGATTTAATTCACCCCTCCACTTT. The encoded protein is CSVREGFNSPLHF.

The chain uses TRBV30 and TRBJ1-1; D may be TRBD1 (6 bases). The germline gives CDR1 GTSNPN, CDR2 SVGIG (reference sequence). With 0 bases removed from V and 2 bases from J, the gap between germline ends came to 22 bases. This CDR3 comprises 18 residues. The CDR3 loop reads CAWSVKGRGGFGNTEAFF. The CDR3, as DNA: TGTGCCTGGAGTGTGAAGGGCCGAGGGGGGTTCGGAAACACTGAAGCTTTCTTT.

This clone appeared once. V and J are TRBV18 and TRBJ1-4; 7 bases are a match to TRBD1. V was clipped by 6 bases and J by 8 bases; unmatched bases: 12. CDR1 is KGHSH, CDR2 LQKENI, per germline. CDR3 length equals 15 residues. The chain's CDR3 is CASSPDGQEGEKLFF. Here the CDR3 DNA reads TGTGCCAGCTCCCCCGATGGACAGGAGGGGGAAAAACTGTTTTTT. The complete variable domain, with remaining parts taken from reference TRBV18 and TRBJ1-4, reads NAGVMQNPRHLVRRRGQEARLRCSPMKGHSHVYWYRQLPEEGLKFMVYLQKENIIDESGMPKERFSAEFPKEGPSILRIQQVVRGDSAAYFCASSPDGQEGEKLFFGSGTQLSVL.

The V gene is TRBV5-1, the J gene TRBJ1-1, with D uncertain. The V end was cut by 4 bases, the J end by 1 base, with 8 bases between. This CDR3 has 13 amino acids. Germline-derived CDR1 and CDR2 are SGHRS and YFSETQ. The DNA for the CDR3 is TGCGCCAGCAGCGCCATGGAGAACACTGAAGCTTTCTTT. Its translation: CASSAMENTEAFF.

The V call is TRBV6-1, the J call TRBJ2-7; 7 nucleotides line up with TRBD1. The CDR3 extends over 13 amino acids. V lost 4 bases to trimming and J lost 2 bases; unmatched junction nucleotides: 2. Germline lookup yields CDR1 MNHNS and CDR2 SASEGT. The CDR3 DNA is TGTGCCAGCAGTGGACAGGGAACCTACGAGCAGTACTTC. Protein sequence: CASSGQGTYEQYF.

This clone was counted once. The rearrangement links TRBV2 to TRBJ2-3; 8 nucleotides match TRBD1. The V and J ends lost 5 bases and 6 bases, in that order; junction bases with no gene match: 4. Germline assignment: CDR1 SNHLY and CDR2 FYNNEI. The CDR3 runs to 13 residues. The CDR3 region is CASSSGTGDTQYF. The DNA of the CDR3 is TGTGCCAGCAGTTCCGGGACAGGCGATACGCAGTATTTT.

The gene calls are TRBV2 and TRBJ1-4; D is possibly TRBD1 (5 bases). V was clipped by 0 bases and J by 12 bases, with 11 bases between them. This CDR3 comprises 13 residues. Germline loops: CDR1 SNHLY, CDR2 FYNNEI. The CDR3 here is CASSEAPQGELFF. CDR3 sequence (DNA): TGTGCCAGCAGTGAAGCCCCCCAGGGAGAACTGTTTTTT.

The CDR3 protein is CASSDGTKSMNTEAFF. The DNA of the CDR3 is TGCGCCAGCAGCGACGGGACAAAGTCAATGAACACTGAAGCTTTCTTT. The V gene is TRBV5-1, the J gene TRBJ1-1; the D gene is possibly TRBD1 (6 bases). Trimming removed 4 bases at V and 0 bases at J, with 16 bases between. CDR3 length equals 16 residues. Looked up from germline, CDR1 is SGHRS and CDR2 is YFSETQ.

The chain joins TRBV5-1 to TRBJ2-3; D is ambiguous. The CDR3 is made up of 15 amino acids. The germline V and J ends were trimmed by 6 bases and 2 bases, with 16 bases remaining between them. Germline V gene sequence: CDR1 SGHRS, CDR2 YFSETQ. DNA for the CDR3: TGCGCCAGCACTCTCTTAACTTACCTCACAGATACGCAGTATTTT. Translated, it gives CASTLLTYLTDTQYF.

The J gene is TRBJ2-7, the V gene TRBV12-5, with TRBD2 identical over 7 bases. The CDR3 has 13 residues. With V trimmed by 8 bases and J by 0 bases, 4 bases remained unmatched. The V gene's germline CDR1 is LGHNT and CDR2 FRNRAP. The CDR3 DNA follows: TGTGCTAGTCAAGGGGACTACTCCTACGAGCAGTACTTC. It codes for CASQGDYSYEQYF. The full variable domain, completed using reference TRBV12-5 and TRBJ2-7, is DARVTQTPRHKVTEMGQEVTMRCQPILGHNTVFWYRQTMMQGLELLAYFRNRAPLDDSGMPKDRFSAEMPDATLATLKIQPSEPRDSAVYFCASQGDYSYEQYFGPGTRLTVT.

This clone was detected only a few times. The chain recombines TRBV19 with TRBJ2-3; no clear D. Germline V gene data show CDR1 as LNHDA and CDR2 as SQIVND (reference sequence). Trimming took off 7 bases at V and 2 bases at J, with 4 bases between the two ends. The CDR3 consists of 11 residues. The CDR3 protein is CASTHTDTQYF. CDR3 coding DNA: TGTGCCAGTACACACACAGATACGCAGTATTTT.

This clone has only a few counts. J is TRBJ1-4 and V is TRBV9; D gene unclear. The CDR3 has 15 amino acids. Germline V gene data show CDR1 as SGDLS and CDR2 as YYNGEE. Trimming pared 0 bases from V and 8 bases from J, leaving 14 bases between. The CDR3 region has the DNA TGTGCCAGCAGCGTAGCAGCGGAACTCTGGGAAAAACTGTTTTTT. Its translation is CASSVAAELWEKLFF.

This clone was seen a handful of times. V is TRBV10-2 and J is TRBJ1-2, with a possible D match to TRBD1 (5 bases). Germline CDR1 reads WSHSY; CDR2 reads SAAADI. The CDR3 extends over 13 amino acids. Trimming removed 8 bases at V and 5 bases at J, with 15 bases between. The CDR3 protein is CASAPGPGYGYTF. In DNA, the CDR3 is TGCGCCAGCGCCCCAGGACCAGGGTATGGCTACACCTTC.

In its sample, this clone was seen a few times. The sample holds other DNA sequences that translate to the same CDR3. The chain uses TRBV18 and TRBJ1-5, with TRBD1 matching over 8 bases. Germline CDR1 reads KGHSH; CDR2 reads LQKENI. CDR3 length: 15 amino acids. Trimming at V came to 2 bases and at J to 2 bases, leaving 2 bases not matched to a gene. CDR3 residues: CASSPDRGGNQPQHF. CDR3 DNA: TGTGCCAGCTCACCAGACAGGGGAGGCAATCAGCCCCAGCATTTT.

The chain employs TRBV6-5 and TRBJ2-2, with 7 bases identical to TRBD1. CDR1 is MNHEY, CDR2 SVGAGI, per germline. V shed 6 bases, J shed 3 bases, and the junction held 7 bases outside the gene matches. CDR3 length equals 15 residues. The CDR3 sequence: CASRPGQRYTGELFF. The CDR3 region has the DNA TGTGCCAGCAGGCCGGGACAGCGCTACACCGGGGAGCTGTTTTTT.

The chain uses TRBV7-9 and TRBJ1-5, with no clear D. CDR3 length: 13 residues. Per the germline V gene, CDR1 is SEHNR and CDR2 is FQNEAQ (reference sequence). The V end lost 4 bases, the J end lost 4 bases, and 8 bases lay between the germline ends. This CDR3 is CASSSISNQPQHF. In DNA, the CDR3 is TGTGCCAGCAGCTCGATATCAAATCAGCCCCAGCATTTT.

The V and J genes are TRBV30 and TRBJ1-2, with a possible D match to TRBD1 (5 bases). CDR1 is GTSNPN and CDR2 is SVGIG in the germline V gene (reference sequence). V dropped 1 base and J dropped 3 bases, with 9 bases sitting between them. This CDR3 contains 13 residues. The CDR3 protein is CAWSARVDYGYTF. The CDR3 coding sequence is TGTGCCTGGAGTGCCAGGGTCGACTATGGCTACACCTTC.

The CDR3, as DNA: TGTGCCAGAAGCTTGGATGGGATGAACACTGAAGCTTTCTTT. It translates to CARSLDGMNTEAFF. The rearrangement links TRBV5-3 to TRBJ1-1; D gene unclear. TRBV5-3 is placed among ORFs of uncertain function. This CDR3 has 14 residues. V gave up 0 bases and J gave up 0 bases, with 6 bases separating them.